This entry concerns a single T cell receptor (beta chain). This sample was included in a study of sequential checkpoint blockade in melanoma. Clones were read by immunoSEQ multiplex PCR, and TCRdb kept only the in-frame ones, dropping some. The sample carries roughly 20,000 clones, approximately 82% recorded once. After removal of 3 bases from V and 15 bases from J, the junction contained 8 bases not matched to a gene. Germline CDR1 and CDR2: MNHEY and SVGAGI. The CDR3 totals 14 residues. Treatment noted: randomized to nivolumab then ipilimumab (arm A) or the reverse (arm B). The V call is TRBV6-5, the J call TRBJ2-1; 13 bases agree with TRBD2. The sequence was collected from a human donor with melanoma. This material consisted of CD8+ T cells sorted from blood (inferred from file names), taken from a patient given nivolumab and ipilimumab in sequence. DNA for the CDR3: TGTGCCAGCAGTTATGGGACTAGCGGGATCGGTCTGTTCTTC. This gives the protein CASSYGTSGIGLFF.